What follows describes a single T cell receptor beta chain. The data were taken from a study of blood T cell repertoires in COVID-19. Study overall: Acute-phase and convalescent COVID-19 samples originated in the United States, Italy and Spain. Sample material is recorded as cDNA or gDNA derived from T cells, B-cell-depleted T cells, or PBMCs.

The authors' processing: Reference gene primer amplification gave estimated nucleated cell counts. Only in-frame clones appear in the TCRdb table, and some are missing; sequencing was by immunoSEQ multiplex PCR. V and J calls and clone size are given by that table; D and trimming were obtained from the DNA. The data show 300,000 or so clones, more than 75% seen once. This CDR3 is 15 amino acids long. Trimming took off 5 bases at V and 5 bases at J, with 18 bases between the two ends. Germline assignment: CDR1 MNHEY and CDR2 SVGAGI. The TCR originated in a man in his 70s with acute or convalescent COVID-19. Sequencing was done on a sample of peripheral blood. This sequence joins TRBV6-5 and TRBJ2-5, with D perhaps matching TRBD2 (7 bases). The CDR3 region has the DNA TGTGCCAGCAGTCTTCGGGGGGCAAGGGGGGAGACCCAGTACTTC. Translation: CASSLRGARGETQYF.